This T cell receptor (beta chain) was sequenced in a study of Ad26.COV2.S vaccination and SARS-CoV-2 variants. Study-level information: Recipients of Ad26.COV2.S got it intramuscularly, once or twice 56 days apart.

Notes on the study in general: Vaccinated and placebo-treated recipients had similar non-spike TCR breadth.

As to treatment: around 19 received Ad26.COV2.S at low or high dose, single or two shots; several received placebo; per-sample allocation not given. It was on day 63 after the first vaccine or placebo injection that samples were taken. An Ad26 vector that expressed Wuhan-strain SARS-CoV-2 spike constituted the vaccine. The V and J ends lost 5 bases and 3 bases respectively, with 17 bases between them. Germline CDR1 reads LGHNA; CDR2 reads YSLEER. The CDR3 has 15 amino acids. About this clone: The antigen remains unidentified.

The repertoire was sequenced with immunoSEQ multiplex PCR; TCRdb's copy has only in-frame clones and lacks some. Of approximately 420,000 clones listed, 88% were seen once; the top ten hold 3.6%. The receptor comes from a person between 18 and 60 years old who received the Ad26.COV2.S COVID-19 vaccine or a placebo. The material was peripheral blood, obtained in a trial of Ad26.COV2.S vaccine versus placebo. The chain carries TRBV4-3 and TRBJ2-7; possibly TRBD2 for D (6 bases). The chain's CDR3 is CASSGGLQNYYEQYF. The CDR3 DNA reads TGCGCCAGCAGCGGGGGACTGCAAAACTACTACGAGCAGTACTTC.